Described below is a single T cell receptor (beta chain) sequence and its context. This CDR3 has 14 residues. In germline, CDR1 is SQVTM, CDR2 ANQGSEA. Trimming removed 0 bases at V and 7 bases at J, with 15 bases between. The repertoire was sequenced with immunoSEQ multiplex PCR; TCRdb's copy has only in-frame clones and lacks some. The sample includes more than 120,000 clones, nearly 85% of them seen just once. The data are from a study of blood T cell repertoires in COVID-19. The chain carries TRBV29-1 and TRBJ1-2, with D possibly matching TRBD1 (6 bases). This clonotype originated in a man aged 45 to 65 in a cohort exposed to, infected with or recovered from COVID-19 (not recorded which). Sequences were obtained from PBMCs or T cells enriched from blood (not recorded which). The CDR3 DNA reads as TGCAGCGTTGAAGATTCGCGGGGGGCGCGTGGCTACACCTTC. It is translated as CSVEDSRGARGYTF.